Below are 23 T cell receptor beta chains sequenced from a single sample in a study of tumor-infiltrating lymphocytes in primary liver carcinoma. With 500 to 650 ng total RNA as template and a constant-region primer, TCR beta cDNA was made. Slightly modified ARM-PCR with three nested multiplex PCR rounds yielded TCR beta libraries. TRBV1-TRBV30 forward primers and a C-beta reverse primer were used in the first two PCR rounds, which each ran for approximately 11 cycles. TCRdb reprocessed the multiplex PCR reads with MiXCR, giving one entry per CDR3 protein. This sample yields about 32,000 distinct CDR3 sequences, of which roughly 74% are seen a single time; roughly 16% belongs to the top ten. Without any cell sorting, roughly 20-33 mg of bulk tissue yielded co-extracted RNA and DNA. Specimen: liver tumor tissue from sampling region 4. Documented subset: tumor region T4, right-lateral pole. Receptors were obtained from a man aged 40-50 years with primary liver carcinoma and hepatitis B virus infection.

The J gene is TRBJ2-3, the V gene TRBV29-1, with TRBD1 identical over 7 bases. The CDR3 spans 12 residues. CDR1 and CDR2 (germline): SQVTM, ANQGSEA. J was trimmed by 8 bases and V by 4 bases; bases with no gene match: 6. For the CDR3, the DNA is TGCAGCGTTGGCGTTAAGGGGGCTACGCAGTATTTT. Its translation is CSVGVKGATQYF.

This clonotype was seen only once. The germline gene is not matched at one end of the junction; a read error may be the cause. V and J are TRBV6-6 and TRBJ1-6; maybe TRBD1 (5 bases). This CDR3 has 13 residues. Germline V CDR1 and CDR2: MNHNY, SVGAGI (reference sequence). The CDR3 DNA reads as TGTGACAGCAGTAATACAGGAATTTCACCGCTCCGCTTT. It is translated as CDSSNTGISPLRF.

The count of this clonotype is one. The junction departs from the called germline gene at one end, perhaps through a read error. The chain uses TRBV11-2 and TRBJ2-3; D remains unclear. Germline CDR1 reads SGHAT; CDR2 reads FQNNGV. This CDR3 is built from 16 residues. The CDR3 bases are TGTACCAGCAGCTTGGTGGGTGGCAGTTCCATAGATACGCAGTATTTT. This sequence encodes CTSSLVGGSSIDTQYF.

Comment on this clonotype: The missing conserved phenylalanine or tryptophan at the end of this CDR3 makes a read error likely. The genes are TRBV12-3 or TRBV12-4 and TRBJ2-2; TRBD2 matches at 7 bases. CDR3 length equals 18 residues. V gave up 9 bases and J gave up 0 bases; unmatched junction bases: 16. This chain's CDR3 is CASSFLTGGLANTGELFL. The CDR3 DNA reads TGTGCCAGTAGCTTCCTCACGGGGGGTTTAGCGAACACCGGGGAGCTGTTTTTA.

Worth noting for this clonotype: One end of the junction is discordant with germline, which a read error may explain. The rearrangement joins TRBV25-1 to TRBJ1-1; D remains ambiguous. Germline CDR1 and CDR2: MGHDK and SYGVNS. The CDR3 is 14 amino acids. In DNA form, the CDR3 reads TGTGCCAGCAGTGTTCAGGAAAGGAACACTGAAGCTTTATTT. Protein sequence: CASSVQERNTEALF.

On this clonotype: Germline is not matched at one junction end, which may reflect a read error. The V gene is TRBV4-1, the J gene TRBJ2-1; D gene ambiguous. The CDR3 covers 13 residues. Germline CDR1 reads MGHRA; CDR2 reads YSYEKL. The CDR3, as DNA: TGCGCCAGCAGCCAAGATTATCACAATGAGCATTTCTTC. Translated: CASSQDYHNEHFF.

The rearrangement links TRBV5-6 to TRBJ2-4; D may correspond to TRBD1 or TRBD2 (5 bases each). The CDR3 consists of 12 residues. Germline CDR1 is SGHDT and CDR2 is YYEEEE. With 5 bases removed from V and 12 bases from J, the gap between germline ends came to 15 bases. CDR3 amino acids: CASRWPTGPQYF. The CDR3 DNA is TGTGCCAGCAGATGGCCGACGGGGCCTCAGTACTTC.

Regarding this clonotype: Mismatch with germline at one junction end may stem from a read error. The V gene is TRBV28, the J gene TRBJ2-7; perhaps TRBD1 as D (6 bases). This CDR3 is 14 amino acids long. Germline V gene lookup returns CDR1 MDHEN and CDR2 SYDVKM. CDR3 in amino acids: CVSSRGSGLYEHYF. Written as DNA, the CDR3 is TGTGTCAGCAGTAGGGGGAGCGGCCTTTACGAGCATTACTTC.

This clonotype was detected only once. One end of the junction fails to match germline, which may point to a read error. The chain recombines TRBV7-9 with TRBJ2-7; 7 bases line up with TRBD1. Germline values: CDR1 SEHNR, CDR2 FQNEAQ (reference sequence). This CDR3 comprises 11 residues. CDR3 sequence reads: CVSSRGQDHYF. Written as DNA, the CDR3 is TGTGTCAGCAGCCGCGGACAGGATCACTACTTC.

About this clonotype itself: One end of the junction fails to match germline, which may point to a read error. The chain joins TRBV12-3 or TRBV12-4 to TRBJ1-5; tentatively, D is TRBD1 (5 bases). CDR3 length equals 13 residues. The CDR3 bases are TGTGCCAGCAGTACGAGGGGTGGGGCGTCCCAACATTTT. Its translation: CASSTRGGASQHF.

Note on this clonotype: The junction and the germline gene differ at one end; a read error may be behind it. This sequence joins TRBV4-2 and TRBJ2-5; D unclear. CDR1 is LGHNA, CDR2 YNFKEQ, per germline. This CDR3 has 12 residues. In nucleotides, the CDR3 is TGTGCGAGCAACCGATGGGGAGAGACCCAGTACTTC. Translating it yields CASNRWGETQYF.

Note on this clonotype: Because it lacks the conserved phenylalanine or tryptophan at the end, this CDR3 is likely a read error. The DNA is left out, because the CDR3 cannot be placed on it with certainty; the CDR3 is given as TCRdb lists it. This sequence joins TRBV14 and TRBJ2-1; the DNA was not used to check the table's D call, TRBD2. Termini included, the CDR3 measures 16 amino acids. Germline-derived CDR1 and CDR2 are SGHDN and FVKESK. The CDR3 reads CASSAVARWVNNEQSL.

In its sample, this clonotype ranks as medium-sized. This chain connects TRBV7-8 to TRBJ2-2, with D perhaps matching TRBD1 (6 bases). Germline lookup yields CDR1 SGHVS and CDR2 FQNEAQ. The CDR3 is 16 residues long. V lost 2 bases to trimming and J lost 5 bases, with 15 bases between them. CDR3 amino acids: CASSLKGRGWTGELFF. In nucleotides, the CDR3 is TGTGCCAGCAGCTTAAAGGGCAGGGGATGGACCGGGGAGCTGTTTTTT. Complete variable domain (other parts from reference TRBV7-8 and TRBJ2-2): GAGVSQSPRYKVAKRGQDVALRCDPISGHVSLFWYQQALGQGPEFLTYFQNEAQLDKSGLPSDRFFAERPEGSVSTLKIQRTQQEDSAVYLCASSLKGRGWTGELFFGEGSRLTVL.

Comments on this clonotype: No conserved phenylalanine or tryptophan is present at the end of the CDR3, so a read error is the likely explanation. The chain combines TRBV5-4 with TRBJ2-3; 9 nucleotides align to TRBD2. The germline CDR1 and CDR2 sequences are SGHNT and YYREEE (reference sequence). This CDR3 comprises 16 residues. The CDR3 here is CATSLLAGGPTYTQYS. The CDR3 DNA is TGTGCCACCAGCTTGCTCGCGGGAGGGCCCACATATACGCAGTATTCT.

In regard to this clonotype: As the CDR3 is not closed by the conserved phenylalanine or tryptophan, this likely results from a read error. V is TRBV20-1 and J is TRBJ1-5, with 7 bases aligning to TRBD1. With the DNA end fitting TRBJ2-3 better, the J assignment may be wrong. CDR1 DFQATT and CDR2 SNEGSKA come from the germline V gene (reference sequence). The CDR3 length is 12 residues. The CDR3 loop reads CSATAGGQPQYV. The CDR3, as DNA: TGCAGTGCTACAGCAGGGGGTCAGCCCCAGTATGTT.

The rearrangement uses TRBV10-3 and TRBJ2-2, with 8 bases identical to TRBD1. Germline V gene data show CDR1 as ENHRY and CDR2 as SYGVKD. This CDR3 is built from 17 residues. The chain's CDR3 is CVVSKQGTGYNTGELFF. The DNA for the CDR3 is TGTGTCGTCAGTAAACAAGGGACAGGATATAACACCGGGGAGCTGTTTTTT.

To note about this clonotype: One junction end does not reproduce the germline sequence, and a read error may be involved. The chain carries TRBV11-1 and TRBJ1-6; tentatively, D is TRBD1 (5 bases). In germline, CDR1 is SGHAT, CDR2 FQDESV (reference sequence). This CDR3 is 13 amino acids long. DNA of the CDR3: TGTGCCAGTGGCCGGACACTGGTTTCACCCCCCCACTTT. Protein sequence: CASGRTLVSPPHF.

This clonotype is termed medium-sized. This rearrangement joins TRBV12-5 to TRBJ2-2; either TRBD1 or TRBD2 may supply D (5 bases each). This CDR3 spans 14 amino acids. Germline assignment: CDR1 LGHNT and CDR2 FRNRAP. The germline V and J ends were trimmed by 5 bases and 7 bases, with 14 bases remaining between them. The CDR3 DNA reads as TGTGCTAGTGGTCGGACCGGGACGGACGGGGAGCTGTTTTTT. Its protein product is CASGRTGTDGELFF.

In regard to this clonotype: At one of its ends the junction is not consistent with the germline gene, which may arise from a read error. This rearrangement joins TRBV11-1 to TRBJ1-6; no firm D call. The germline CDR1 and CDR2 sequences are SGHAT and FQDESV (reference sequence). This CDR3 comprises 13 residues. DNA of the CDR3: TGTGCCGGCAGCCTGACACTGGTATCACCCCTCCACTTT. Translated: CAGSLTLVSPLHF.

On this clonotype itself: Sequence at one end of the junction differs from germline and may be a read error. The chain recombines TRBV10-2 with TRBJ2-7, with D tentatively TRBD2 (7 bases). The CDR3 spans 14 residues. Germline CDR1 and CDR2: WSHSY and SAAADI. The CDR3 loop is CASSYRGGPYVQYF. The CDR3 coding sequence is TGCGCCAGCAGCTATAGGGGGGGTCCCTACGTGCAGTACTTC.

This clonotype showed up just a few times. The chain combines TRBV6-1 with TRBJ2-1; TRBD2 aligns across 8 bases. The V gene end was trimmed by 3 bases and the J gene end by 12 bases; junction bases not matched to a gene: 13. CDR3 length: 15 amino acids. Germline values: CDR1 MNHNS, CDR2 SASEGT. The DNA for the CDR3 is TGTGCCAGCAGTGAGGGACTAGTGGAGGTCGATGGGCAGTTCTTC. This gives the protein CASSEGLVEVDGQFF.

The V call is TRBV10-3, the J call TRBJ1-1; D not resolved. The CDR3 is 14 amino acids. Germline CDR1 is ENHRY and CDR2 is SYGVKD. Trimming pared 7 bases from V and 2 bases from J, leaving 14 bases between. The CDR3 reads CAIMVASINTEAFF. CDR3 in DNA: TGTGCCATCATGGTCGCCTCCATAAACACTGAAGCTTTCTTT.

This clonotype was counted at least ten times. The chain has TRBV7-6 and TRBJ2-3; 9 nucleotides agree with TRBD1. J lost 6 bases, V lost 2 bases, and 3 bases had no gene match. This CDR3 is 14 amino acids long. Germline V gene data show CDR1 as SGHVS and CDR2 as FNYEAQ. The CDR3 is CASSLTGQGDTQYF. The CDR3 nucleotides read TGTGCCAGCAGCTTAACTGGACAGGGGGATACGCAGTATTTT.